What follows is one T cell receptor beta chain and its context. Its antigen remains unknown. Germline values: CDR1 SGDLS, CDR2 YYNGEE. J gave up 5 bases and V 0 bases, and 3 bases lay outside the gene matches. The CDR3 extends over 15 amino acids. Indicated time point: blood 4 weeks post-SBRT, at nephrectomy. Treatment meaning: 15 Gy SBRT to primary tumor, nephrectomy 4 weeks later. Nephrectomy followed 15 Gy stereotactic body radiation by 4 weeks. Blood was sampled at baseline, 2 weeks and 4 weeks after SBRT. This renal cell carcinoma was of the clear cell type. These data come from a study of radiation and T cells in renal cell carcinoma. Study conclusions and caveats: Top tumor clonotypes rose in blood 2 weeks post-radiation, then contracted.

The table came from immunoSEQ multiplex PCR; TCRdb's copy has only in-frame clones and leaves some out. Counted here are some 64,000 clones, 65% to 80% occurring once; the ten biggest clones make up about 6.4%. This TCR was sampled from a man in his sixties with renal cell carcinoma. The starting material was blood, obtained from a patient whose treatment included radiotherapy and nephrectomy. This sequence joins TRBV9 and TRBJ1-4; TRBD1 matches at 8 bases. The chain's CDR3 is CASSVVGDRNEKLFF. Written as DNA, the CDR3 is TGTGCCAGCAGCGTAGTAGGGGACAGGAATGAAAAACTGTTTTTT.